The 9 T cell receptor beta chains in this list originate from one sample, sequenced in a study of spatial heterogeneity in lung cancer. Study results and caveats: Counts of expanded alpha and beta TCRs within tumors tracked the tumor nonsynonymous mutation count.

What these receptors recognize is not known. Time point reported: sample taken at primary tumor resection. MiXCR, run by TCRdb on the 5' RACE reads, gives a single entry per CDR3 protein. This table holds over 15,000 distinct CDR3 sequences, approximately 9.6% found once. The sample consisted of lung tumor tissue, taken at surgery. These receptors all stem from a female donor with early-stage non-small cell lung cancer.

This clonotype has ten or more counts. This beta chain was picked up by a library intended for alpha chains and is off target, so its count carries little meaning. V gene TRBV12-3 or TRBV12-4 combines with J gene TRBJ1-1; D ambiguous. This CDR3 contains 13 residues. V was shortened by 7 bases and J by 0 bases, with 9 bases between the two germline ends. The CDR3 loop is CASTPVLNTEAFF. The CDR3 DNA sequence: TGTGCCAGCACCCCGGTCCTGAACACTGAAGCTTTCTTT.

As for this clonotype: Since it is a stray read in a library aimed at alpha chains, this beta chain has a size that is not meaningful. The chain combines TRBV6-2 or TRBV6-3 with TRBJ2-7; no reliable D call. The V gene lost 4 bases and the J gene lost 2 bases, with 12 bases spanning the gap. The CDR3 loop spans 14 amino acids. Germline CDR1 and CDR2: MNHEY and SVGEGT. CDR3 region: CASSLRFPPYEQYF. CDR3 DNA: TGTGCCAGCAGTTTGAGGTTCCCCCCCTACGAGCAGTACTTC.

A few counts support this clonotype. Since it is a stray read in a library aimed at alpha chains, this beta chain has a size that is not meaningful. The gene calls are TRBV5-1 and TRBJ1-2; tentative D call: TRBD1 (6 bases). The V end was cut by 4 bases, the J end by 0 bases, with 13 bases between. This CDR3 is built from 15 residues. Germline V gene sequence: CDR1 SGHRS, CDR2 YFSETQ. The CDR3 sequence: CASSMAGTTNYGYTF. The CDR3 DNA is TGCGCCAGCAGCATGGCCGGGACAACTAACTATGGCTACACCTTC.

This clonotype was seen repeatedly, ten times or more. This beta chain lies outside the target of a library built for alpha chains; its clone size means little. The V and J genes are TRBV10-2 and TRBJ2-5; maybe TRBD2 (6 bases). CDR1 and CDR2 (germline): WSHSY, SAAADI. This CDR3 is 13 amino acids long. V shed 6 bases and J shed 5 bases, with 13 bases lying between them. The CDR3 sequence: CASRMTSAETQYF. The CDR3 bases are TGCGCCAGCAGGATGACTAGTGCTGAGACCCAGTACTTC.

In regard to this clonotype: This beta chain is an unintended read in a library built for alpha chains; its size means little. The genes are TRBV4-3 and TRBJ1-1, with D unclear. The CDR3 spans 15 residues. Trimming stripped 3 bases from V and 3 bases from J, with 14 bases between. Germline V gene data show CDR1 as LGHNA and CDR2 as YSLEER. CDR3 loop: CASSQESVGYTEAFF. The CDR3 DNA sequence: TGCGCCAGCAGCCAGGAGTCCGTTGGGTACACTGAAGCTTTCTTT.

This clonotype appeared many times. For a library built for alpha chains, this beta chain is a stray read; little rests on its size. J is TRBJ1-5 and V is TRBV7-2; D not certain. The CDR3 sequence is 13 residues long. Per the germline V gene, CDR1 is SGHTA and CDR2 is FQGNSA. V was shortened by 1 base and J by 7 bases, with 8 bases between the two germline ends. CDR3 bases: TGTGCCAGCAGCTTAGAGTTGGAACAGCCCCAGCATTTT. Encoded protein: CASSLELEQPQHF.

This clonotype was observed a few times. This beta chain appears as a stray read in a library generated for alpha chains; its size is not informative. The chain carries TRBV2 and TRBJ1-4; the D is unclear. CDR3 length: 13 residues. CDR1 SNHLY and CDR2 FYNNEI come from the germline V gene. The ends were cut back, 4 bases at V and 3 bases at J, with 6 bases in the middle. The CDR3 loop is CASSGRANEKLFF. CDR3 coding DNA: TGTGCCAGCAGTGGACGGGCTAATGAAAAACTGTTTTTT. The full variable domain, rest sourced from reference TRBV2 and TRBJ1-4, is EPEVTQTPSHQVTQMGQEVILRCVPISNHLYFYWYRQILGQKVEFLVSFYNNEISEKSEIFDDQFSVERPDGSNFTLKIRSTKLEDSAMYFCASSGRANEKLFFGSGTQLSVL.

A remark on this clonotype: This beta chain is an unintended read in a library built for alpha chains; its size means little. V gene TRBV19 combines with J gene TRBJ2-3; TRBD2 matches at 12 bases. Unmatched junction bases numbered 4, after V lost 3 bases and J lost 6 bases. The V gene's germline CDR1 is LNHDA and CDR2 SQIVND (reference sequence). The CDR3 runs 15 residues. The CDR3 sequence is CASSMTSGSYDTQYF. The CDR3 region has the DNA TGTGCCAGTAGTATGACTAGCGGGAGTTATGATACGCAGTATTTT. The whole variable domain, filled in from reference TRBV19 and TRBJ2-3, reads DGGITQSPKYLFRKEGQNVTLSCEQNLNHDAMYWYRQDPGQGLRLIYYSQIVNDFQKGDIAEGYSVSREKKESFPLTVTSAQKNPTAFYLCASSMTSGSYDTQYFGPGTRLTVL.

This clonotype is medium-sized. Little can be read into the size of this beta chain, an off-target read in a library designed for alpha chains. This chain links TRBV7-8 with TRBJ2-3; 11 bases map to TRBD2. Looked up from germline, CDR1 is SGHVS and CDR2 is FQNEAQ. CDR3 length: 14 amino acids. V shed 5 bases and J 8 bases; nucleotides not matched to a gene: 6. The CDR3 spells CASSRSGGAGTQYF. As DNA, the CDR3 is TGTGCCAGCAGCCGTAGCGGGGGGGCCGGTACGCAGTATTTT.